A single sample is the source of the 28 T cell receptor beta chains below, sequenced in a study of spatial heterogeneity in lung cancer. TCRdb re-called the 5' RACE reads with MiXCR, one entry per CDR3 protein. The sample shows about 1,500 distinct CDR3 sequences, about 45% of them seen only once. Noted time point: sample taken at primary tumor resection. No cells were sorted before sequencing. The whole RNA sequenced was extracted from tumor, nontumor lung or frozen PBMC. This specimen consisted of PBMCs, obtained at surgery. These receptors came from a female donor with early-stage non-small cell lung cancer.

By sample fraction, this clonotype is large. The genes are TRBV11-2 and TRBJ2-7, with 7 positions matching TRBD1. The CDR3 contains 17 residues. CDR1 and CDR2 (germline): SGHAT, FQNNGV. Trimming cost V 3 bases and J 3 bases; bases outside gene matches: 14. The CDR3, as DNA: TGTGCCAGCAGCTTGCGTACGACAGGGTTTTCAGGCTACGAGCAGTACTTC. Protein sequence: CASSLRTTGFSGYEQYF.

This chain joins TRBV5-6 and TRBJ2-3; unclear D gene. Trimming stripped 3 bases from V and 4 bases from J, with 9 bases between. The length of the CDR3 is 13 residues. CDR1 is SGHDT and CDR2 is YYEEEE in the germline V gene. DNA for the CDR3: TGTGCCAGCAGCTCCCGTCCCGCAGATACGCAGTATTTT. Translating it yields CASSSRPADTQYF. The full variable domain, completed using reference TRBV5-6 and TRBJ2-3, is DAGVTQSPTHLIKTRGQQVTLRCSPKSGHDTVSWYQQALGQGPQFIFQYYEEEERQRGNFPDRFSGHQFPNYSSELNVNALLLGDSALYLCASSSRPADTQYFGPGTRLTVL.

This clonotype was counted many times. The CDR3 sequence: CATSLGTHETQYF. In DNA, the CDR3 is TGTGCCACCAGCTTAGGGACGCACGAGACCCAGTACTTC. The chain uses TRBV15 and TRBJ2-5; D tentatively reads TRBD1 or TRBD2 (5 bases each). V lost 5 bases and J 5 bases, leaving 12 bases between the germline ends. The length of the CDR3 is 13 residues. Germline V gene sequence: CDR1 LNHNV, CDR2 YYDKDF (reference sequence).

V and J are TRBV5-6 and TRBJ2-5, with 7 bases identical to TRBD2. The germline CDR1 and CDR2 sequences are SGHDT and YYEEEE. The CDR3 contains 15 residues. V shed 2 bases and J 4 bases; nucleotides not matched to a gene: 8. CDR3 sequence reads: CASSFELGGSETQYF. In DNA form, the CDR3 reads TGTGCCAGCAGCTTTGAATTGGGAGGGTCAGAGACCCAGTACTTC.

This clonotype is categorized as medium-sized. The V gene is TRBV7-6, the J gene TRBJ1-4; D is uncertain. Looked up from germline, CDR1 is SGHVS and CDR2 is FNYEAQ. Trimming took off 5 bases at V and 3 bases at J, with 13 bases between the two ends. The CDR3 runs to 15 residues. CDR3 in amino acids: CASSQSPGANEKLFF. In DNA form, the CDR3 reads TGTGCCAGCAGCCAAAGTCCTGGGGCTAATGAAAAACTGTTTTTT.

The V gene is TRBV28, the J gene TRBJ1-3; D gene ambiguous. The germline V gene encodes CDR1 MDHEN and CDR2 SYDVKM. V shed 4 bases and J shed 0 bases, with 13 bases lying between them. The CDR3 length is 16 residues. For the CDR3, the DNA is TGTGCCAGCAGTTCCCACACACTGAGCTCTGGAAACACCATATATTTT. Residues: CASSSHTLSSGNTIYF.

This chain uses TRBV6-5 with TRBJ2-7; D remains unclear. The CDR3 length is 12 residues. Germline CDR1 reads MNHEY; CDR2 reads SVGAGI. The V gene lost 8 bases and the J gene lost 0 bases, with 8 bases spanning the gap. Here the CDR3 reads CASYSVSYEQYF. The CDR3 nucleotides are TGTGCCAGCTACTCGGTCTCCTACGAGCAGTACTTC.

This chain joins TRBV11-3 and TRBJ2-3; TRBD1 aligns across 7 bases. CDR1 and CDR2 from the germline V gene are SGHNT and YENEEA. The ends lost 5 bases at V and 6 bases at J; junction bases unmatched: 14. CDR3 length equals 16 residues. CDR3 in DNA: TGTGCCAGCAGCCTTCGGGACAGTCTGAGGACGGATACGCAGTATTTT. Its translation is CASSLRDSLRTDTQYF.

The chain employs TRBV6-6 and TRBJ2-7, with D maybe TRBD2 (7 bases). The CDR3 is made up of 16 amino acids. V was shortened by 0 bases and J by 3 bases, with 15 bases between the two germline ends. Looked up from germline, CDR1 is MNHNY and CDR2 is SVGAGI (reference sequence). The CDR3 region is CASSYSDRGGYYEQYF. The CDR3 bases are TGTGCCAGCAGTTACTCTGATAGGGGGGGATACTACGAGCAGTACTTC.

This clonotype showed up just once. The chain combines TRBV9 with TRBJ2-1, with TRBD1 matching 7 bases. The germline gives CDR1 SGDLS, CDR2 YYNGEE. V lost 2 bases to trimming and J lost 7 bases; unmatched junction nucleotides: 9. The CDR3 length is 15 residues. In DNA, the CDR3 is TGTGCCAGCAGCGTCCGACAGGGTAATCTGAATGAGCAGTTCTTC. It yields the protein CASSVRQGNLNEQFF. Supplemented by reference TRBV9 and TRBJ2-1, the full variable domain reads DSGVTQTPKHLITATGQRVTLRCSPRSGDLSVYWYQQSLDQGLQFLIQYYNGEERAKGNILERFSAQQFPDLHSELNLSSLELGDSALYFCASSVRQGNLNEQFFGPGTRLTVL.

V is TRBV4-3 and J is TRBJ2-1; 8 positions match TRBD2. V lost 1 base and J lost 8; bases outside the gene matches: 7. The germline gives CDR1 LGHNA, CDR2 YSLEER. The CDR3 has 15 amino acids. The CDR3 loop is CASSQAGGSWDEQFF. CDR3 nucleotides: TGCGCCAGCAGCCAAGCGGGGGGGAGTTGGGATGAGCAGTTCTTC.

This clonotype counts as medium-sized. This rearrangement joins TRBV7-8 to TRBJ1-2; D may be TRBD1 (5 bases). The V gene's germline CDR1 is SGHVS and CDR2 FQNEAQ. V was cut by 1 base and J by 4 bases, with 13 bases left in between. The CDR3 sequence is 15 residues long. This CDR3 is CASSLVPGGVYGYTF. CDR3 bases: TGTGCCAGCAGCTTAGTCCCGGGGGGAGTCTATGGCTACACCTTC.

This clonotype has more than one count but fewer than ten. The chain uses TRBV28 and TRBJ2-7; no definite D call. The CDR3 is 16 residues long. Trimming removed 4 bases at V and 2 bases at J, with 18 bases between. The germline gives CDR1 MDHEN, CDR2 SYDVKM. The CDR3 region is CASSSRPTSLPYEQYF. In nucleotides, the CDR3 is TGTGCCAGCAGTTCGAGACCTACCTCCCTCCCCTACGAGCAGTACTTC.

This clonotype was seen more than once but under ten times. This sequence joins TRBV19 and TRBJ2-3; 11 bases align to TRBD2. Germline V gene data show CDR1 as LNHDA and CDR2 as SQIVND (reference sequence). There are 19 residues in the CDR3. Trimming at V came to 2 bases and at J to 0 bases, leaving 10 bases not matched to a gene. The CDR3 here is CASSIRSSSGGASTDTQYF. The CDR3, as DNA: TGTGCCAGTAGTATACGGTCAAGTAGCGGGGGGGCTAGCACAGATACGCAGTATTTT.

This clonotype was observed a handful of times. The chain recombines TRBV12-3 or TRBV12-4 with TRBJ1-2; D not certain. This CDR3 has 13 residues. V was cut by 5 bases and J by 4 bases, with 11 bases left in between. The CDR3 DNA reads as TGTGCCAGCAGTCCCGACCTGTCCTATGGCTACACCTTC. This gives the protein CASSPDLSYGYTF.

There are a few counts of this clonotype. The CDR3 DNA is TGTGCCAGCAGCTTAGAGGTGCGGGGGGTCGGGGAGCAGTACTTC. Residues: CASSLEVRGVGEQYF. The genes are TRBV7-2 and TRBJ2-7; 8 nucleotides match TRBD2. Losses at the gene ends were 1 base for V and 7 bases for J; bases not matched to a gene: 9. This CDR3 contains 15 residues. CDR1 SGHTA and CDR2 FQGNSA come from the germline V gene.

The chain couples TRBV5-1 to TRBJ2-3; D not certain. The ends were cut back, 1 base at V and 2 bases at J, with 8 bases in the middle. CDR1 is SGHRS, CDR2 YFSETQ, per germline. This CDR3 comprises 14 residues. The CDR3 region has the DNA TGCGCCAGCAGCTTGTTGGGGATCACAGATACGCAGTATTTT. Encoded protein: CASSLLGITDTQYF.

This chain links TRBV9 with TRBJ2-1; no firm D call. This CDR3 spans 14 amino acids. V was shortened by 0 bases and J by 7 bases, with 11 bases between the two germline ends. Germline V gives CDR1 SGDLS, CDR2 YYNGEE. Here the CDR3 reads CASSVAEPWNEQFF. The CDR3, as DNA: TGTGCCAGCAGCGTAGCTGAGCCCTGGAATGAGCAGTTCTTC.

By share, this clonotype counts as medium-sized. The V and J genes are TRBV5-6 and TRBJ1-4; 8 bases are a match to TRBD1. Unmatched junction bases numbered 12, after V lost 3 bases and J lost 8 bases. The germline CDR1 and CDR2 sequences are SGHDT and YYEEEE. The CDR3 is made up of 16 amino acids. In DNA, the CDR3 is TGTGCCAGCAGCTCGGCCCCAGGGGGCTTTCGGGAAAAACTGTTTTTT. This encodes CASSSAPGGFREKLFF.

This clonotype turned up a few times. The rearrangement uses TRBV27 and TRBJ2-2, with D possibly being TRBD2 (7 bases). V lost 5 bases and J 0 bases, leaving 10 bases between the germline ends. Germline V gene sequence: CDR1 MNHEY, CDR2 SMNVEV (reference sequence). The CDR3 extends over 15 amino acids. The CDR3 is CASSAGGPNTGELFF. CDR3 DNA sequence: TGTGCCAGCAGTGCCGGGGGGCCGAACACCGGGGAGCTGTTTTTT.

This clonotype was counted only a few times. This chain connects TRBV7-2 to TRBJ2-7; the D gene is possibly TRBD1 (5 bases). From germline, CDR1 is SGHTA and CDR2 FQGNSA. CDR3 length: 12 residues. Trimming took 2 bases from V and 4 from J, leaving 6 bases between them. The CDR3 sequence: CASSLQGYEQYF. The CDR3 region has the DNA TGTGCCAGCAGCTTACAGGGTTACGAGCAGTACTTC.

This chain links TRBV6-5 with TRBJ1-1; tentative D call: TRBD1 (5 bases). Germline V CDR1 and CDR2: MNHEY, SVGAGI. The length of the CDR3 is 15 residues. Trimming pared 2 bases from V and 0 bases from J, leaving 10 bases between. The CDR3 loop reads CASSYATAMNTEAFF. The CDR3 DNA sequence: TGTGCCAGCAGTTACGCGACAGCTATGAACACTGAAGCTTTCTTT.

This clonotype has only one observation. The chain employs TRBV29-1 and TRBJ2-1; 10 nucleotides line up with TRBD2. The CDR3 extends over 12 amino acids. The junction had 5 bases not matched to a gene; V was cut back by 7 bases and J by 8 bases. CDR1 is SQVTM and CDR2 is ANQGSEA in the germline V gene. CDR3 amino acids: CSASGSAHEQFF. Written as DNA, the CDR3 is TGCAGCGCTAGCGGGAGTGCCCATGAGCAGTTCTTC.

The chain combines TRBV3-1 with TRBJ2-4; 10 nucleotides align to TRBD1. Looked up from germline, CDR1 is LGHDT and CDR2 is YNNKEL (reference sequence). This CDR3 spans 14 amino acids. The V segment lost 1 base and the J segment 10 bases; nucleotides outside the gene matches: 4. The CDR3 nucleotides read TGTGCCAGCAGCCAAGGGGACAGGGGCCGTATTCAGTACTTC. Amino acid sequence: CASSQGDRGRIQYF.

This clonotype was seen a handful of times. This sequence joins TRBV10-2 and TRBJ2-1; 7 bases line up with TRBD2. Germline V gene sequence: CDR1 WSHSY, CDR2 SAAADI. Losses at the gene ends were 5 bases for V and 6 bases for J; bases not matched to a gene: 10. This CDR3 comprises 15 residues. CDR3 nucleotide sequence: TGCGCCAGCAGTCTTTTCACTAGCGTCGGCAATGAGCAGTTCTTC. This encodes CASSLFTSVGNEQFF.

The chain combines TRBV28 with TRBJ2-5; D is uncertain. The V and J ends lost 6 bases and 1 base respectively, with 6 bases between them. This CDR3 has 12 amino acids. From germline, CDR1 is MDHEN and CDR2 SYDVKM. The CDR3 protein is CASRQPQETQYF. The CDR3 DNA sequence: TGTGCCAGCAGGCAACCCCAAGAGACCCAGTACTTC.

This clonotype is medium-sized (0.01 to 0.1%) in the sample. The chain links TRBV15 to TRBJ1-6; 10 nucleotides line up with TRBD1. V gave up 1 base and J gave up 6 bases; unmatched junction bases: 0. Germline V gene data show CDR1 as LNHNV and CDR2 as YYDKDF (reference sequence). This CDR3 is built from 15 residues. Here the CDR3 DNA reads TGTGCCACCAGCAGAGGGGACAGGGGTAATTCACCCCTCCACTTT. Translation: CATSRGDRGNSPLHF. The whole variable domain, filled in from reference TRBV15 and TRBJ1-6, reads DAMVIQNPRYQVTQFGKPVTLSCSQTLNHNVMYWYQQKSSQAPKLLFHYYDKDFNNEADTPDNFQSRRPNTSFCFLDIRSPGLGDTAMYLCATSRGDRGNSPLHFGNGTRLTVT.

The chain joins TRBV3-1 to TRBJ2-7; D is tentatively TRBD1 or TRBD2 (5 bases each). Germline loops: CDR1 LGHDT, CDR2 YNNKEL (reference sequence). Trimming removed 6 bases at V and 3 bases at J, with 18 bases between. The CDR3 is made up of 15 amino acids. The CDR3 sequence: CASRETGTSGYEQYF. For the CDR3, the DNA is TGTGCCAGCAGGGAAACCGGGACCTCCGGCTACGAGCAGTACTTC.